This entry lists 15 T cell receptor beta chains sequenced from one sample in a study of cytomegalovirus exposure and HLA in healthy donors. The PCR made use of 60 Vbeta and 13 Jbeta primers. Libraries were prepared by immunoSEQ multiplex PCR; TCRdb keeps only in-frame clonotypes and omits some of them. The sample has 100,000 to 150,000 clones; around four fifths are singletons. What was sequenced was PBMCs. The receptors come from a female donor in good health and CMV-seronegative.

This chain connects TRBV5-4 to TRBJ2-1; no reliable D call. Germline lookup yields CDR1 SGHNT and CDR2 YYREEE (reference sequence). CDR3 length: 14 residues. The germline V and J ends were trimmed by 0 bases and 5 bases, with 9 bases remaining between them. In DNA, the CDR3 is TGTGCCAGCAGCTTGGATGTCTTAAACAATGAGCAGTTCTTC. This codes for CASSLDVLNNEQFF.

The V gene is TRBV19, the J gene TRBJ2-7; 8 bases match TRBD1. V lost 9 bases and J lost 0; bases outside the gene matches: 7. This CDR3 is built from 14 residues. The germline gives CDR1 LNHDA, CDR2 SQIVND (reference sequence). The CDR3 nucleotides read TGTGCCAGCGCAGGGGGCTCCATCTCCTACGAGCAGTACTTC. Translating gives CASAGGSISYEQYF.

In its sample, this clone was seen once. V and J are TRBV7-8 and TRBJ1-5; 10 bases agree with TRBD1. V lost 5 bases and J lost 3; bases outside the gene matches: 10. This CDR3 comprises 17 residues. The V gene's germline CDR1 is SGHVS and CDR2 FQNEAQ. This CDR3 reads CASSPTGGFGSNQPQHF. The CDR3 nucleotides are TGTGCCAGCAGCCCGACAGGGGGCTTTGGGTCCAATCAGCCCCAGCATTTT.

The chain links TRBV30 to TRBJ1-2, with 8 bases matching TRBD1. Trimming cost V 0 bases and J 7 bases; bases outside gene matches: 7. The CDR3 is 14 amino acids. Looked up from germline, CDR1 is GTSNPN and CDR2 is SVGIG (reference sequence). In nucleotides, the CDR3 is TGTGCCTGGAGTGTACCGGACAGGGTACCTGGCTACACCTTC. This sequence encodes CAWSVPDRVPGYTF.

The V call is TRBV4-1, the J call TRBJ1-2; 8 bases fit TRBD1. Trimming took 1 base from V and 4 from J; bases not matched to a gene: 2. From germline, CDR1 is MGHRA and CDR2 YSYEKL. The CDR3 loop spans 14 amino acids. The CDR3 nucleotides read TGCGCCAGCAGCCAAGTTGGACAGGGCTATGGCTACACCTTC. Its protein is CASSQVGQGYGYTF.

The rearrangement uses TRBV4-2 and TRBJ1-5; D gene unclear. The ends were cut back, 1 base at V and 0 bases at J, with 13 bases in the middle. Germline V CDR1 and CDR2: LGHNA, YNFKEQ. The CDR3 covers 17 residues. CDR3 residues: CASSQAGQVGSNQPQHF. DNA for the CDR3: TGTGCCAGCAGCCAAGCTGGGCAGGTGGGTAGCAATCAGCCCCAGCATTTT.

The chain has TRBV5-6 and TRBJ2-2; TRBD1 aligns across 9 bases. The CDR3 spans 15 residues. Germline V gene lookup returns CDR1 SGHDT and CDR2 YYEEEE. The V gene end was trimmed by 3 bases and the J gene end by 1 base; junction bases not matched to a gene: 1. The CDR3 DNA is TGTGCCAGCAGCTGGGGACAGGGGAACACCGGGGAGCTGTTTTTT. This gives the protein CASSWGQGNTGELFF.

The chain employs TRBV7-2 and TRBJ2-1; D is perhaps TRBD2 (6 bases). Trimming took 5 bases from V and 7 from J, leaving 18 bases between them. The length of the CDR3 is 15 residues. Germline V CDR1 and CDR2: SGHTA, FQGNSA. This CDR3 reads CASSLPLGEVNEQFF. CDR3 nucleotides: TGTGCCAGCAGCCTACCGTTGGGGGAGGTGAATGAGCAGTTCTTC.

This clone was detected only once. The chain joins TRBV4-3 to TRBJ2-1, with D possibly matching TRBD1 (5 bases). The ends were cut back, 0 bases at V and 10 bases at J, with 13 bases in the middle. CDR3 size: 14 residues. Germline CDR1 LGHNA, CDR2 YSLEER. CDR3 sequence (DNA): TGCGCCAGCAGCCAAGATCGAGTCAGGGCAGAGCAGTTCTTC. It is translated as CASSQDRVRAEQFF.

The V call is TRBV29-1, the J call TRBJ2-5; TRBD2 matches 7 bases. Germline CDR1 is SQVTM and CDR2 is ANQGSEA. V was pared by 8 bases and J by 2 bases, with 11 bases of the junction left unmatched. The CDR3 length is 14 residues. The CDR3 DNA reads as TGCAGCTCGCGGGGGTGGGGCCCGCAAGAGACCCAGTACTTC. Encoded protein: CSSRGWGPQETQYF. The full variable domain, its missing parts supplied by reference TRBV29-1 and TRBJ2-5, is SAVISQKPSRDICQRGTSLTIQCQVDSQVTMMFWYRQQPGQSLTLIATANQGSEATYESGFVIDKFPISRPNLTFSTLTVSNMSPEDSSIYLCSSRGWGPQETQYFGPGTRLLVL.

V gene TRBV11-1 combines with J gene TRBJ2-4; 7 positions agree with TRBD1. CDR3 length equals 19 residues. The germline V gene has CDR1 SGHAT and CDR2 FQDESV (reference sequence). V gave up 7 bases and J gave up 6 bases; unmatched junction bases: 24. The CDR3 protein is CASTRRGLEGTEGRNIQYF. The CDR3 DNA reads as TGTGCCAGCACCAGACGGGGTTTAGAGGGGACAGAAGGACGAAACATTCAGTACTTC.

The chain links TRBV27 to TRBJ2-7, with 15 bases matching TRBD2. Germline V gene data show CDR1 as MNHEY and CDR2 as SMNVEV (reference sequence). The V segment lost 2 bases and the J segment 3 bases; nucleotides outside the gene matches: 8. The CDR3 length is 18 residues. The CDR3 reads CASSLGLAGGPGSYEQYF. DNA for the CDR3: TGTGCCAGCAGTTTAGGACTAGCGGGAGGGCCTGGGAGCTACGAGCAGTACTTC.

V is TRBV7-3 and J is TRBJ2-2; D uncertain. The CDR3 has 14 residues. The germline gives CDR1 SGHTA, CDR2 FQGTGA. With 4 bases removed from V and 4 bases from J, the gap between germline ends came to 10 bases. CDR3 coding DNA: TGTGCCAGCAGCTCAGCTCCGGGCACCGGGGAGCTGTTTTTT. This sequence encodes CASSSAPGTGELFF.

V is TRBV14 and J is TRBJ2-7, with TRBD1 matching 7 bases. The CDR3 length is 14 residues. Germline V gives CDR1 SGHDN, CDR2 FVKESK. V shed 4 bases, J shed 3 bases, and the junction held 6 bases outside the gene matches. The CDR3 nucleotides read TGTGCCAGCAGCCCTAGACAGGGATTCTACGAGCAGTACTTC. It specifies CASSPRQGFYEQYF.

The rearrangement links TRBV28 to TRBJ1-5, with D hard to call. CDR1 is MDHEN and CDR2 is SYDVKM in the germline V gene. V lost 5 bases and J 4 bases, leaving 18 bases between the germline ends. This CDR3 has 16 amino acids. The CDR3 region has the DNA TGTGCCAGCAGTCCTAAGCGGGGTCGGATAAATCAGCCCCAGCATTTT. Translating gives CASSPKRGRINQPQHF.